Below, 22 T cell receptor beta chains from the same sample are listed, as sequenced in a study of cytomegalovirus exposure and HLA in healthy donors. The PCR ran on 60 Vbeta and 13 Jbeta primers. Profiled with immunoSEQ multiplex PCR; TCRdb holds only in-frame clones, not every one. Among roughly 90,000 clones listed, around 84% were seen once. The specimen was PBMCs. Source of these receptors: a man between 18 and 29 years old in good health and CMV-seronegative.

This sequence joins TRBV2 and TRBJ1-1; tentatively, D is TRBD1 (6 bases). Germline values: CDR1 SNHLY, CDR2 FYNNEI. The CDR3 has 16 amino acids. V dropped 1 base and J dropped 2 bases, with 14 bases sitting between them. As DNA, the CDR3 is TGTGCCAGCAGTGAAGAACAGGGCACGATTAACACTGAAGCTTTCTTT. Amino acids: CASSEEQGTINTEAFF.

This clone was recorded only once. The V and J genes are TRBV9 and TRBJ2-5; 7 nucleotides line up with TRBD2. Germline V lookup: CDR1 SGDLS, CDR2 YYNGEE. V lost 4 bases and J lost 5; bases outside the gene matches: 14. The CDR3 is 16 amino acids. CDR3 protein: CASSPGLPAPTETQYF. The CDR3 nucleotides read TGTGCCAGCAGCCCGGGACTACCCGCCCCAACCGAGACCCAGTACTTC. Using reference TRBV9 and TRBJ2-5 for the parts outside the CDR3, the full variable domain is DSGVTQTPKHLITATGQRVTLRCSPRSGDLSVYWYQQSLDQGLQFLIQYYNGEERAKGNILERFSAQQFPDLHSELNLSSLELGDSALYFCASSPGLPAPTETQYFGPGTRLLVL.

The genes are TRBV7-2 and TRBJ2-1, with TRBD2 identical over 8 bases. The V gene's germline CDR1 is SGHTA and CDR2 FQGNSA. Trimming removed 1 base from V and 2 bases from J; junction bases left unmatched: 4. The CDR3 sequence is 16 residues long. CDR3 sequence: CASSLDGGGTYNEQFF. The CDR3, as DNA: TGTGCCAGCAGCTTAGACGGCGGGGGGACCTACAATGAGCAGTTCTTC.

The chain combines TRBV2 with TRBJ1-2; a weak D match, TRBD1 (5 bases). Germline CDR1 reads SNHLY; CDR2 reads FYNNEI. CDR3 size: 14 residues. V lost 4 bases to trimming and J lost 2 bases, with 11 bases between them. Written as DNA, the CDR3 is TGTGCCAGCAGTGGCGGGACGGTGAACTATGGCTACACCTTC. It translates to CASSGGTVNYGYTF.

The chain has TRBV6-4 and TRBJ1-5, with D possibly matching TRBD1 (5 bases). Germline values: CDR1 MRHNA, CDR2 SNTAGT. Between the trimmed V and J ends, which lost 5 bases and 11 bases, there was a span of 16 bases. The CDR3 spans 13 residues. For the CDR3, the DNA is TGTGCCAGCAGTCGGACCAGGGAATCAGCCCAGCATTTT. Its protein product is CASSRTRESAQHF.

The CDR3 protein is CASSSTGLSGANVLTF. CDR3 DNA sequence: TGTGCCAGCAGCTCGACAGGGCTATCTGGGGCCAACGTCCTGACTTTC. The V gene is TRBV7-8, the J gene TRBJ2-6; 7 bases are a match to TRBD1. Germline V gene data show CDR1 as SGHVS and CDR2 as FQNEAQ. The CDR3 runs 16 residues. Unmatched junction bases numbered 4, after V lost 4 bases and J lost 1 base. Based on the CDR3 plus reference TRBV7-8 and TRBJ2-6, the full variable domain is GAGVSQSPRYKVAKRGQDVALRCDPISGHVSLFWYQQALGQGPEFLTYFQNEAQLDKSGLPSDRFFAERPEGSVSTLKIQRTQQEDSAVYLCASSSTGLSGANVLTFGAGSRLTVL.

The chain combines TRBV30 with TRBJ1-2, with TRBD1 as a possible D gene (6 bases). Trimming cost V 2 bases and J 1 base, with 8 bases left between them. The germline V gene encodes CDR1 GTSNPN and CDR2 SVGIG (reference sequence). This CDR3 has 13 amino acids. CDR3 in DNA: TGTGCCTGGAGTCAGGACAGTAACTATGGCTACACCTTC. Encoded protein: CAWSQDSNYGYTF.

This sequence joins TRBV5-1 and TRBJ1-5; no clear D gene. The CDR3 runs 15 residues. V was pared by 0 bases and J by 3 bases, with 10 bases between. Germline V gene lookup returns CDR1 SGHRS and CDR2 YFSETQ. CDR3 region: CASSLGGDLNQPQHF. The CDR3 DNA is TGCGCCAGCAGCTTGGGCGGGGATCTCAATCAGCCCCAGCATTTT.

V usage is TRBV7-3 and J usage is TRBJ2-1; 9 positions match TRBD2. Germline V gene data show CDR1 as SGHTA and CDR2 as FQGTGA. This CDR3 region has 15 residues. With 2 bases clipped from V and 6 bases from J, the junction kept 5 bases outside the gene matches. The CDR3 bases are TGTGCCAGCAGCTTAGCGGCGGGGGGGTTCAATGAGCAGTTCTTC. Its translation: CASSLAAGGFNEQFF.

The chain couples TRBV27 to TRBJ2-5, with D perhaps matching TRBD1 (5 bases). Germline V CDR1 and CDR2: MNHEY, SMNVEV (reference sequence). The CDR3 is made up of 15 amino acids. The V and J ends lost 0 bases and 0 bases respectively, with 8 bases between them. The CDR3 DNA follows: TGTGCCAGCAGTTTATCGATGACAGACCAAGAGACCCAGTACTTC. It yields the protein CASSLSMTDQETQYF.

The chain combines TRBV6-1 with TRBJ1-2; TRBD1 matches 11 bases. Germline CDR1 reads MNHNS; CDR2 reads SASEGT. The V and J ends lost 11 bases and 8 bases, in that order; junction bases with no gene match: 10. The CDR3 length is 13 residues. The CDR3 DNA reads as TGTGCCGGCCGGGACAGGGGGTGGGAAGGCTACACCTTC. This sequence encodes CAGRDRGWEGYTF.

The chain links TRBV6-5 to TRBJ1-1; a possible D gene is TRBD1 (5 bases). V shed 0 bases and J shed 1 base, with 9 bases lying between them. The length of the CDR3 is 15 residues. Germline V CDR1 and CDR2: MNHEY, SVGAGI. In DNA form, the CDR3 reads TGTGCCAGCAGTTACTCCCGGGGGGGGAACACTGAAGCTTTCTTT. It specifies CASSYSRGGNTEAFF.

This clone came up once. CDR3 sequence: CASTQVPVYGYTF. The DNA for the CDR3 is TGTGCCAGTACCCAAGTCCCGGTCTATGGCTACACCTTC. The chain links TRBV19 to TRBJ1-2, with no clear D. CDR1 is LNHDA, CDR2 SQIVND, per germline (reference sequence). The CDR3 spans 13 residues. V was clipped by 7 bases and J by 4 bases, with 13 bases between them.

As regards this clone: The sample has other DNA sequences that encode this CDR3 too. The rearrangement joins TRBV7-7 to TRBJ2-3; D unresolved. The CDR3 has 13 residues. The ends were cut back, 1 base at V and 3 bases at J, with 5 bases in the middle. From germline, CDR1 is SSHAT and CDR2 FNYEAQ (reference sequence). Here the CDR3 reads CASSLERTDTQYF. CDR3 DNA: TGTGCCAGCAGCTTAGAGCGTACAGATACGCAGTATTTT.

The chain combines TRBV5-1 with TRBJ2-7, with D possibly matching TRBD2 (5 bases). Per germline, CDR1 SGHRS and CDR2 YFSETQ. With 6 bases removed from V and 4 bases from J, the gap between germline ends came to 11 bases. This CDR3 comprises 12 residues. The chain's CDR3 is CASTPDSYEQYF. CDR3 bases: TGCGCCAGCACCCCGGACTCTTACGAGCAGTACTTC.

The J gene is TRBJ1-1, the V gene TRBV2; no definite D call. CDR1 and CDR2 from the germline V gene are SNHLY and FYNNEI. There are 14 residues in the CDR3. V shed 3 bases and J shed 1 base, with 9 bases lying between them. CDR3 amino acids: CASSEVTKNTEAFF. The DNA for the CDR3 is TGTGCCAGCAGTGAGGTCACAAAGAACACTGAAGCTTTCTTT. The full variable domain, its missing parts supplied by reference TRBV2 and TRBJ1-1, is EPEVTQTPSHQVTQMGQEVILRCVPISNHLYFYWYRQILGQKVEFLVSFYNNEISEKSEIFDDQFSVERPDGSNFTLKIRSTKLEDSAMYFCASSEVTKNTEAFFGQGTRLTVV.

The chain carries TRBV10-3 and TRBJ1-5, with TRBD1 matching 10 bases. The germline CDR1 and CDR2 sequences are ENHRY and SYGVKD. The junction had 6 bases not matched to a gene; V was cut back by 8 bases and J by 5 bases. This CDR3 has 14 amino acids. CDR3 protein: CAIGRGTGDQPQHF. CDR3 DNA: TGTGCCATCGGGCGCGGGACAGGGGATCAGCCCCAGCATTTT.

This clone occurred once. Different DNA sequences within this sample yield the same CDR3. The chain carries TRBV27 and TRBJ2-5, with 8 bases lining up with TRBD1. Germline V gene data show CDR1 as MNHEY and CDR2 as SMNVEV (reference sequence). This CDR3 is 14 amino acids long. Unmatched junction bases numbered 6, after V lost 4 bases and J lost 5 bases. The CDR3 spells CASSSGTGGETQYF. The CDR3, as DNA: TGTGCCAGCAGTTCTGGGACAGGCGGGGAGACCCAGTACTTC.

V and J are TRBV7-8 and TRBJ2-3; 8 bases are a match to TRBD1. CDR3 length equals 16 residues. Looked up from germline, CDR1 is SGHVS and CDR2 is FQNEAQ. V shed 0 bases and J 4 bases; nucleotides not matched to a gene: 6. CDR3 coding DNA: TGTGCCAGCAGCTTAGCACCTACAGGGGGTCCAGATACGCAGTATTTT. This codes for CASSLAPTGGPDTQYF.

This chain uses TRBV30 with TRBJ2-1, with 7 bases fitting TRBD2. Germline trimming cut 2 bases from V and 9 bases from J; bases unmatched to any gene: 4. The CDR3 extends over 12 amino acids. Germline CDR1 GTSNPN, CDR2 SVGIG (reference sequence). The CDR3 is CAWSTSEAEQFF. CDR3 bases: TGTGCCTGGAGTACTAGCGAGGCTGAGCAGTTCTTC.

This chain connects TRBV5-1 to TRBJ2-1; TRBD2 is a possible D gene (6 bases). Germline V gene data show CDR1 as SGHRS and CDR2 as YFSETQ. The CDR3 loop spans 14 amino acids. The ends were cut back, 1 base at V and 5 bases at J, with 10 bases in the middle. The CDR3 protein is CASSLPGDHNEQFF. CDR3 nucleotides: TGCGCCAGCAGCTTGCCGGGGGACCACAATGAGCAGTTCTTC.

The V gene is TRBV11-2, the J gene TRBJ2-5, with D perhaps matching TRBD1 (6 bases). CDR3 length: 15 amino acids. Germline values: CDR1 SGHAT, CDR2 FQNNGV. Trimming cost V 5 bases and J 0 bases, with 13 bases left between them. The CDR3 DNA sequence: TGTGCCAGCAGCCTGGGTACAGGGTACCAAGAGACCCAGTACTTC. It yields the protein CASSLGTGYQETQYF.